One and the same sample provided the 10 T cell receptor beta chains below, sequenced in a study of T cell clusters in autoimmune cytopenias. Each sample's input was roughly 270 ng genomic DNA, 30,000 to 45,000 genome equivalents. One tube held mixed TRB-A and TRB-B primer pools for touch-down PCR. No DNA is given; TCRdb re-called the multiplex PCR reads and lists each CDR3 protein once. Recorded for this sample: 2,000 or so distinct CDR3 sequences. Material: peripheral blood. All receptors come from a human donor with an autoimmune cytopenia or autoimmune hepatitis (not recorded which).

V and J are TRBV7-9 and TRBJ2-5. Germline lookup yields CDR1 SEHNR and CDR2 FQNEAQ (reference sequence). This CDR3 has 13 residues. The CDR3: CASSFRVQETQYF.

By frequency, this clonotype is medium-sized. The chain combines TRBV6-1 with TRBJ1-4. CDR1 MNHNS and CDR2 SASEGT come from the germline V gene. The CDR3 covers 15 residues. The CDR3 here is CASSERTRSREKLFF.

The CDR3 here is CASSSSGTGANGYTF. J is TRBJ1-2 and V is TRBV28; TCRdb reports TRBD1, a call that lacks DNA to check it against. This CDR3 contains 15 residues. Germline CDR1 MDHEN, CDR2 SYDVKM.

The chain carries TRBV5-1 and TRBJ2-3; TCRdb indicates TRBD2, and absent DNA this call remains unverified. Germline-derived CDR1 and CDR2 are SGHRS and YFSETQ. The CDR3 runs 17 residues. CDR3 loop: CASSPGFSGVSTDTQYF.

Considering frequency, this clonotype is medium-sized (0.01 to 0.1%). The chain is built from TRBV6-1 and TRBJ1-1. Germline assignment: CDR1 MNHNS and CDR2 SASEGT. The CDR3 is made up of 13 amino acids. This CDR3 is CASSQGLDREAFF.

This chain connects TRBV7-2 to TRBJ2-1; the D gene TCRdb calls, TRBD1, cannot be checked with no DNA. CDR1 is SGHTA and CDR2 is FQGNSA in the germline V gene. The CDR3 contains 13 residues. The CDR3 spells CASSSDPRNEQFF.

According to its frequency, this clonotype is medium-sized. CDR3 residues: CASSQVTRDVVQHNTGELFF. This rearrangement joins TRBV4-2 to TRBJ2-2; checking the TCRdb D call of TRBD1 is not possible without DNA. Germline-derived CDR1 and CDR2 are LGHNA and YNFKEQ. CDR3 size: 20 residues.

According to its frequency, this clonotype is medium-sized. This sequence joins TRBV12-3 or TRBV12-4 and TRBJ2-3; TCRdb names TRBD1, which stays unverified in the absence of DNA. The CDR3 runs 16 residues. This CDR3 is CASSPRQGGGADTQYF.

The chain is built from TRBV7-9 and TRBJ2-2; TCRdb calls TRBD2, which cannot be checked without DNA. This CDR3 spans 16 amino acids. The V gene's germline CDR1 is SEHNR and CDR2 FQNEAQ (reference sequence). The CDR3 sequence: CASSRGGLYEAGELFF.

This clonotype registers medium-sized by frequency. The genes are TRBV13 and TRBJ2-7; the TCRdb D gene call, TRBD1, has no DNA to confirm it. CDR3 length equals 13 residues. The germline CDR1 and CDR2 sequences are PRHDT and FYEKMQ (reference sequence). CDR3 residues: CASSLSSGVIQYF. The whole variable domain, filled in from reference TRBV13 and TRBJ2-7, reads AAGVIQSPRHLIKEKRETATLKCYPIPRHDTVYWYQQGPGQDPQFLISFYEKMQSDKGSIPDRFSAQQFSDYHSELNMSSLELGDSALYFCASSLSSGVIQYFGPGTRLTVT.